This T cell receptor (beta chain) was retrieved from a study of CD8+CD57+ T cells in acquired aplastic anemia. Overall study context: Sorted CD4+ and CD8+ cells gave an average of roughly 3 ug of DNA. Study-wide results and limits: Patients showed no significant difference from controls in CD8+ Simpson's diversity.

In regard to this clonotype: Its antigen is not identified.

The germline V gene encodes CDR1 GTSNPN and CDR2 SVGIG (reference sequence). The length of the CDR3 is 14 residues. The V gene lost 3 bases and the J gene lost 2 bases, with 13 bases spanning the gap. The sequenced patients had an expansion of CD8+CD57+ cells seen by flow cytometry. Severe acquired aplastic anemia was present in every patient. No therapy had been given to the patients at the time of blood sampling. The study profiled TCR beta VDJ and CDR3 using genomic DNA as template. TCRdb recomputed calls from the reads with MiXCR, one row per CDR3 protein. This table holds about 160,000 distinct CDR3 sequences, around 48% found once.

The material sequenced was sorted CD4+, CD8+, or CD8+CD57+ T cells (not recorded which) from PBMCs. The chain couples TRBV30 to TRBJ1-2; the D gene is possibly TRBD1 (6 bases). The receptor was derived from a human donor with aplastic anemia. CDR3 DNA sequence: TGTGCCTGGAGGGGACCGACAGGCAACTATGGCTACACCTTC. This codes for CAWRGPTGNYGYTF.